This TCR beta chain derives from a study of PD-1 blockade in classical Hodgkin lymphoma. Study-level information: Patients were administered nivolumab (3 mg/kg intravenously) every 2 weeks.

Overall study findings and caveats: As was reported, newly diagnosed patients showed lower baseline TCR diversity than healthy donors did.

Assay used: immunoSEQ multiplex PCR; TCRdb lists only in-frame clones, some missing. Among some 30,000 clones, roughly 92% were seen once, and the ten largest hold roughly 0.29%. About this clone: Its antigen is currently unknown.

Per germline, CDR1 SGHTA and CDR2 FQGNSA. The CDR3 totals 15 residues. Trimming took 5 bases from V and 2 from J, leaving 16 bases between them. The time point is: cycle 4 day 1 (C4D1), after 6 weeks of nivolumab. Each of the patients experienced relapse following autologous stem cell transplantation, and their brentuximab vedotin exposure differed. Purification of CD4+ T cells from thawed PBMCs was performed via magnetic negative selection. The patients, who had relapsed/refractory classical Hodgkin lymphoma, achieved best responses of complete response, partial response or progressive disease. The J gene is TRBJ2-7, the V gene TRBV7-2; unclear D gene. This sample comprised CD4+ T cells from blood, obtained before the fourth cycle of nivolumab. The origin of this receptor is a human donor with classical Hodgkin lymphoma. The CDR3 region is CASSRIERPAYEQYF. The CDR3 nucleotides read TGTGCCAGCAGCCGGATCGAGAGACCCGCCTACGAGCAGTACTTC.